This TCR beta chain originates from a study of T cells in Graves' hyperthyroidism and ophthalmopathy. Overall study context: Peripheral blood sampling occurred at initial diagnosis, before any treatment.

TCR beta CDR3 regions were amplified from RNA transcripts. First-round RT-PCR targeting the TCR CDR3 was performed with the HTBI primer set. TCRdb independently ran MiXCR on the multiplex PCR reads; one entry per CDR3 protein. The data contain fewer than 250,000 distinct CDR3 sequences, more than 20% of them seen just once; the ten biggest clones take up roughly 32%. Each diagnosis was grounded in clinical symptoms, serum thyroxine and TRAb, thyroid ultrasound, and orbital computed tomography. This sample holds PBMCs from roughly 10 ml fresh peripheral blood. Trimming removed 6 bases from V and 4 bases from J; junction bases left unmatched: 9. Looked up from germline, CDR1 is ENHRY and CDR2 is SYGVKD. The CDR3 length is 15 residues.

The sequencing input was blood. The receptor comes from a middle-aged woman with Graves' ophthalmopathy. The gene calls are TRBV10-3 and TRBJ2-5; 9 bases fit TRBD1. This chain's CDR3 is CAISLTGGQAETQYF. For the CDR3, the DNA is TGTGCCATCAGCTTGACAGGGGGTCAAGCAGAGACCCAGTACTTC.